The 20 T cell receptor beta chains below all came from one sample that was sequenced in a study of blood T cell repertoires in COVID-19. Profiled with immunoSEQ multiplex PCR; TCRdb holds only in-frame clones, not every one. The sample includes about 130,000 clones, roughly 80% of them seen just once. The material sequenced was PBMCs or T cells enriched from blood (not recorded which). These receptors were taken from a man aged 50 to 60 who had recovered from COVID-19.

This chain connects TRBV5-6 to TRBJ2-1; 8 nucleotides line up with TRBD1. CDR1 is SGHDT, CDR2 YYEEEE, per germline. The CDR3 is 16 amino acids. V was clipped by 1 base and J by 0 bases; unmatched bases: 3. The CDR3 sequence: CASSLPGTGSYNEQFF. CDR3 sequence (DNA): TGTGCCAGCAGCTTGCCGGGGACAGGCTCCTACAATGAGCAGTTCTTC.

The rearrangement joins TRBV6-5 to TRBJ2-7; 7 bases line up with TRBD1. This CDR3 has 13 residues. Germline trimming cut 8 bases from V and 4 bases from J; bases unmatched to any gene: 8. Germline CDR1 MNHEY, CDR2 SVGAGI. In nucleotides, the CDR3 is TGTGCCAGCCAACAGGGGCATCAATACGAGCAGTACTTC. Translating it yields CASQQGHQYEQYF.

This rearrangement joins TRBV9 to TRBJ2-7; D is uncertain. Germline lookup yields CDR1 SGDLS and CDR2 YYNGEE. This CDR3 is built from 14 residues. V was cut by 2 bases and J by 2 bases, with 11 bases left in between. DNA for the CDR3: TGTGCCAGCAGCGTCGGGTCCAAAACCTACGAGCAGTACTTC. It translates to CASSVGSKTYEQYF.

CDR3 sequence reads: CASSLTESGYSNQPQHF. The CDR3 nucleotides read TGTGCCAGCAGCTTGACAGAATCTGGGTATAGCAATCAGCCCCAGCATTTT. The V call is TRBV7-3, the J call TRBJ1-5, with D possibly being TRBD1 (5 bases). The CDR3 has 17 amino acids. Germline V gene data show CDR1 as SGHTA and CDR2 as FQGTGA. V was pared by 3 bases and J by 0 bases, with 15 bases between. The full variable domain, its missing parts supplied by reference TRBV7-3 and TRBJ1-5, is GAGVSQTPSNKVTEKGKYVELRCDPISGHTALYWYRQSLGQGPEFLIYFQGTGAADDSGLPNDRFFAVRPEGSVSTLKIQRTERGDSAVYLCASSLTESGYSNQPQHFGDGTRLSIL.

The chain is built from TRBV19 and TRBJ1-4; TRBD1 aligns across 7 bases. The CDR3 is 15 amino acids. CDR1 and CDR2 (germline): LNHDA, SQIVND (reference sequence). J was trimmed by 6 bases and V by 5 bases; bases with no gene match: 9. In DNA, the CDR3 is TGTGCCAGTAGTGCACACAGGGGCCGGTATGAAAAACTGTTTTTT. Translated: CASSAHRGRYEKLFF. The full variable domain, in which reference TRBV19 and TRBJ1-4 provide the parts outside the CDR3, is DGGITQSPKYLFRKEGQNVTLSCEQNLNHDAMYWYRQDPGQGLRLIYYSQIVNDFQKGDIAEGYSVSREKKESFPLTVTSAQKNPTAFYLCASSAHRGRYEKLFFGSGTQLSVL.

The chain employs TRBV12-3 or TRBV12-4 and TRBJ2-3; D call uncertain. Trimming cost V 6 bases and J 1 base, with 5 bases left between them. This CDR3 has 12 amino acids. The CDR3 bases are TGTGCCAGCAGCACGGGCACAGATACGCAGTATTTT. Amino acids: CASSTGTDTQYF.

The J gene is TRBJ2-1, the V gene TRBV4-3; D perhaps matches TRBD2 (5 bases). Germline CDR1 is LGHNA and CDR2 is YSLEER. The CDR3 loop spans 14 amino acids. V was trimmed by 1 base and J by 10 bases, leaving 14 bases between them. This CDR3 reads CASSQGVGVREQFF. The CDR3 bases are TGCGCCAGCAGCCAAGGTGTCGGGGTGCGGGAGCAGTTCTTC.

V and J are TRBV28 and TRBJ1-5; D unclear. Germline V lookup: CDR1 MDHEN, CDR2 SYDVKM. Trimming took off 6 bases at V and 5 bases at J, with 8 bases between the two ends. The CDR3 is made up of 12 amino acids. In nucleotides, the CDR3 is TGTGCCAGCAGCCAAACTCATCAGCCCCAGCATTTT. Its protein is CASSQTHQPQHF.

The chain employs TRBV19 and TRBJ1-2; 9 bases map to TRBD1. Losses at the gene ends were 3 bases for V and 4 bases for J; bases not matched to a gene: 9. This CDR3 has 16 residues. Germline CDR1 and CDR2: LNHDA and SQIVND (reference sequence). CDR3 residues: CASSITLDRGSYGYTF. The CDR3 bases are TGTGCCAGTAGTATCACCTTGGACAGGGGAAGCTATGGCTACACCTTC.

The V gene is TRBV5-4, the J gene TRBJ1-3; D remains unclear. CDR3 length: 14 residues. V gave up 0 bases and J gave up 9 bases, with 13 bases separating them. Looked up from germline, CDR1 is SGHNT and CDR2 is YYREEE (reference sequence). CDR3 region: CASSLAGSVVTIYF. Written as DNA, the CDR3 is TGTGCCAGCAGCTTGGCCGGGAGCGTTGTCACCATATATTTT.

This chain uses TRBV6-2 or TRBV6-3 with TRBJ2-3; D gene ambiguous. Germline CDR1 and CDR2: MNHEY and SVGEGT. CDR3 length: 13 residues. Trimming pared 5 bases from V and 3 bases from J, leaving 9 bases between. The CDR3 here is CASSTHETDTQYF. The CDR3 nucleotides are TGTGCCAGCAGTACTCACGAAACAGATACGCAGTATTTT.

The chain employs TRBV7-3 and TRBJ2-5; possibly TRBD2 for D (5 bases). V was trimmed by 4 bases and J by 4 bases, leaving 10 bases between them. CDR3 length: 13 amino acids. The germline gives CDR1 SGHTA, CDR2 FQGTGA. The chain's CDR3 is CASSWAEGETQYF. CDR3 sequence (DNA): TGTGCCAGCAGCTGGGCAGAGGGAGAGACCCAGTACTTC.

This clone was seen only once. The rearrangement uses TRBV27 and TRBJ2-7; D is unclear. The CDR3 covers 15 residues. The V end was cut by 0 bases, the J end by 2 bases, with 11 bases between. Germline CDR1 reads MNHEY; CDR2 reads SMNVEV (reference sequence). This chain's CDR3 is CASSLSFGGTYEQYF. The CDR3 DNA reads as TGTGCCAGCAGTTTATCGTTCGGCGGAACCTACGAGCAGTACTTC.

V and J are TRBV3-1 (or the pseudogene TRBV3-2) and TRBJ1-6, with D perhaps TRBD1 (6 bases). The CDR3 is 14 amino acids. V was shortened by 5 bases and J by 4 bases, with 9 bases between the two germline ends. In germline, CDR1 is LGHDT, CDR2 YNNKEL (reference sequence). CDR3 bases: TGTGCCAGCAGCGCTGACAGGTATAATTCACCCCTCCACTTT. This sequence encodes CASSADRYNSPLHF.

V usage is TRBV7-2 and J usage is TRBJ2-1, with TRBD1 matching 10 bases. CDR3 length: 15 amino acids. Per germline, CDR1 SGHTA and CDR2 FQGNSA. With 5 bases clipped from V and 6 bases from J, the junction kept 7 bases outside the gene matches. In DNA form, the CDR3 reads TGTGCCAGCAGCGCCGACAGGGGGCCAATCAATGAGCAGTTCTTC. Translation: CASSADRGPINEQFF.

The chain recombines TRBV7-8 with TRBJ1-2; no reliable D call. The CDR3 covers 14 residues. The germline V gene has CDR1 SGHVS and CDR2 FQNEAQ. Trimming took off 6 bases at V and 8 bases at J, with 19 bases between the two ends. In nucleotides, the CDR3 is TGTGCCAGCAGTCCTGGGCCGGAGGAGAGGGGCTACACCTTC. Protein sequence: CASSPGPEERGYTF.

The chain recombines TRBV4-3 with TRBJ2-3, with TRBD1 matching 7 bases. Trimming cost V 1 base and J 3 bases; bases outside gene matches: 10. CDR3 length equals 17 residues. Per the germline V gene, CDR1 is LGHNA and CDR2 is YSLEER. In DNA, the CDR3 is TGCGCCAGCAGCCAAGTCCACAGGGGCTCTGGGACAGATACGCAGTATTTT. This translates into CASSQVHRGSGTDTQYF.

This clone was seen once. The chain uses TRBV19 and TRBJ1-5; maybe TRBD1 (5 bases). Trimming stripped 7 bases from V and 4 bases from J, with 17 bases between. The germline gives CDR1 LNHDA, CDR2 SQIVND (reference sequence). The CDR3 contains 15 residues. Written as DNA, the CDR3 is TGTGCCAGTATGAGGGAGGACGCAGGGAATCAGCCCCAGCATTTT. Its protein is CASMREDAGNQPQHF.

This clone came up a few times. The chain is built from TRBV5-1 and TRBJ1-1; a weak D match, TRBD1 (5 bases). There are 13 residues in the CDR3. Germline CDR1 SGHRS, CDR2 YFSETQ. V was pared by 3 bases and J by 4 bases, with 10 bases between. The CDR3 loop is CASSYRNPTEAFF. CDR3 DNA: TGCGCCAGCAGCTACAGGAACCCCACTGAAGCTTTCTTT.

V gene TRBV30 combines with J gene TRBJ2-7; TRBD2 aligns across 11 bases. CDR1 is GTSNPN, CDR2 SVGIG, per germline (reference sequence). This CDR3 region has 15 residues. V shed 0 bases and J 0 bases; nucleotides not matched to a gene: 1. The CDR3 nucleotides read TGTGCCTGGAGTGTTAGCGGGGGGGCCTCCTACGAGCAGTACTTC. Translating gives CAWSVSGGASYEQYF.